Sequencing of this T cell receptor (beta chain) was carried out in a study of T cell responses to AZD1222 COVID-19 vaccine. TCRdb's table, derived via immunoSEQ multiplex PCR, lists solely in-frame clones and lacks some. The data show about 100,000 clones, around 92% seen once. Notes on this clone: What it recognizes is unknown.

Trimming at V came to 6 bases and at J to 3 bases, leaving 9 bases not matched to a gene. Looked up from germline, CDR1 is MDHEN and CDR2 is SYDVKM. The CDR3 is made up of 15 amino acids. Whole-study findings and limits: Clonal diversity may have been underestimated in mostly white British donors. Repertoires were obtained solely post-peak T cell response.

This chain links TRBV28 with TRBJ1-1; TRBD1 matches at 8 bases. The sample in question was peripheral blood, obtained on day 0 of AZD1222 vaccination. The TCR comes from an adult in good health. Here the CDR3 DNA reads TGTGCCAGCAGGAGGGGGGGACAGGCTTACACTGAAGCTTTCTTT. It specifies CASRRGGQAYTEAFF.